The rows below give T cell receptor beta chains drawn from one sample of a study of CD8 T cells in ankylosing spondylitis. MiXCR was run by TCRdb on the 5' RACE reads, yielding one entry per CDR3 protein. Found here are some 340,000 distinct CDR3 sequences, roughly 14% of them singletons; the top ten hold approximately 1%. The material sequenced was blood, either unsorted or a sorted T cell fraction (not recorded which). These TCRs come from a male donor with ankylosing spondylitis or in good health (not recorded which). CDR3s include the opening cysteine and the closing phenylalanine or tryptophan. Fields, in order: J gene, D gene, clone size, CDR3 length, V gene, CDR3 protein, CDR3 DNA. The D gene is left open where the match is weak. Only some rows state a clone size, as once, few, many or a class for expanded clones.

j_gene: TRBJ1-5; d_gene: .; abundance: .; len: 15; v_gene: TRBV3-1; CDR3aa: CASSQYQGHNQPQHF; CDR3nt: TGTGCCAGCAGCCAATACCAGGGGCACAATCAGCCCCAGCATTTT
j_gene: TRBJ1-4; d_gene: .; abundance: few; len: 14; v_gene: TRBV5-6; CDR3aa: CASSLNRVVEKLFF; CDR3nt: TGTGCCAGCAGCTTGAACAGGGTTGTAGAAAAACTGTTTTTT
j_gene: TRBJ2-5; d_gene: .; abundance: .; len: 14; v_gene: TRBV2; CDR3aa: CASSEGTHLETQYF; CDR3nt: TGTGCCAGCAGTGAAGGGACTCATTTAGAGACCCAGTACTTC
j_gene: TRBJ1-2; d_gene: .; abundance: .; len: 15; v_gene: TRBV12-3/TRBV12-4; CDR3aa: CASSLRTALDFGYTF; CDR3nt: TGTGCCAGCAGTTTAAGGACAGCCCTAGACTTTGGGTACACCTTC
j_gene: TRBJ1-2; d_gene: TRBD1; abundance: few; len: 13; v_gene: TRBV29-1; CDR3aa: CSVGGQGPYGYTF; CDR3nt: TGCAGCGTTGGCGGACAGGGGCCCTATGGCTACACCTTC
j_gene: TRBJ2-7; d_gene: .; abundance: few; len: 16; v_gene: TRBV7-9; CDR3aa: CASSLARWAVSYEQYF; CDR3nt: TGTGCCAGCAGCTTAGCTCGATGGGCAGTTTCCTACGAGCAGTACTTC
j_gene: TRBJ2-7; d_gene: TRBD1; abundance: few; len: 13; v_gene: TRBV7-9; CDR3aa: CARFPQGFDEQYF; CDR3nt: TGCGCGAGGTTTCCACAGGGGTTCGACGAGCAGTACTTC
j_gene: TRBJ2-3; d_gene: .; abundance: few; len: 14; v_gene: TRBV19; CDR3aa: CASRRGAMVDTQYF; CDR3nt: TGTGCCAGTCGACGTGGGGCCATGGTGGATACGCAGTATTTT
j_gene: TRBJ2-3; d_gene: .; abundance: .; len: 13; v_gene: TRBV15; CDR3aa: CATSDRVTDTQYF; CDR3nt: TGTGCCACCAGTGACCGGGTCACAGATACGCAGTATTTT
j_gene: TRBJ2-3; d_gene: .; abundance: .; len: 15; v_gene: TRBV7-8; CDR3aa: CASSQAGTSTDTQYF; CDR3nt: TGTGCCAGCAGCCAGGCTGGGACTAGCACAGATACGCAGTATTTT
j_gene: TRBJ2-3; d_gene: .; abundance: many; len: 14; v_gene: TRBV5-1; CDR3aa: CASSQRVATDTQYF; CDR3nt: TGCGCCAGCAGCCAGAGGGTAGCAACAGATACGCAGTATTTT
j_gene: TRBJ1-2; d_gene: .; abundance: few; len: 13; v_gene: TRBV29-1; CDR3aa: CSVSFHVNYGYTF; CDR3nt: TGCAGCGTTTCTTTTCACGTGAACTATGGCTACACCTTC
j_gene: TRBJ2-3; d_gene: .; abundance: few; len: 17; v_gene: TRBV7-2; CDR3aa: CASSRRGHSSNTDTQYF; CDR3nt: TGTGCCAGCAGCCGTCGCGGGCATTCCTCTAACACAGATACGCAGTATTTT
j_gene: TRBJ2-2; d_gene: .; abundance: .; len: 14; v_gene: TRBV20-1; CDR3aa: CSGKIGGTSGELFF; CDR3nt: TGCAGTGGGAAGATTGGGGGAACATCCGGGGAGCTGTTTTTT
j_gene: TRBJ2-5; d_gene: TRBD1; abundance: few; len: 14; v_gene: TRBV4-1; CDR3aa: CASSPRDREETQYF; CDR3nt: TGCGCCAGCAGCCCCCGGGACAGGGAAGAGACCCAGTACTTC
j_gene: TRBJ2-7; d_gene: TRBD1; abundance: .; len: 15; v_gene: TRBV29-1; CDR3aa: CSVEDHPTGGNEQYF; CDR3nt: TGCAGCGTTGAAGATCATCCGACAGGGGGGAACGAGCAGTACTTC
j_gene: TRBJ2-5; d_gene: .; abundance: .; len: 15; v_gene: TRBV4-1; CDR3aa: CASSQDTAHQETQYF; CDR3nt: TGCGCCAGCAGCCAAGATACGGCACACCAAGAGACCCAGTACTTC
j_gene: TRBJ2-1; d_gene: TRBD1; abundance: few; len: 15; v_gene: TRBV29-1; CDR3aa: CSVERKGATNNEQFF; CDR3nt: TGCAGCGTTGAAAGAAAGGGGGCGACCAACAATGAGCAGTTCTTC
j_gene: TRBJ1-2; d_gene: .; abundance: few; len: 13; v_gene: TRBV9; CDR3aa: CASSVLENYGYTF; CDR3nt: TGTGCCAGCAGCGTATTGGAAAACTATGGCTACACCTTC
j_gene: TRBJ1-1; d_gene: .; abundance: few; len: 16; v_gene: TRBV13; CDR3aa: CASELSSLSRVTEAFF; CDR3nt: TGTGCCAGCGAGCTCTCCTCCTTGAGTCGGGTCACTGAAGCTTTCTTT
j_gene: TRBJ2-3; d_gene: TRBD1; abundance: many; len: 15; v_gene: TRBV5-1; CDR3aa: CASSLGQGQADTQYF; CDR3nt: TGCGCCAGCAGCTTGGGACAGGGTCAGGCAGATACGCAGTATTTT
j_gene: TRBJ2-7; d_gene: TRBD2; abundance: few; len: 16; v_gene: TRBV6-2/TRBV6-3; CDR3aa: CASSYGSGRTAYEQYF; CDR3nt: TGTGCCAGCAGTTACGGTAGCGGGAGAACGGCCTACGAGCAGTACTTC
j_gene: TRBJ2-2; d_gene: .; abundance: few; len: 13; v_gene: TRBV20-1; CDR3aa: CSAREQGTGELFF; CDR3nt: TGCAGTGCTAGAGAGCAAGGCACCGGGGAGCTGTTTTTT
j_gene: TRBJ1-3; d_gene: .; abundance: .; len: 12; v_gene: TRBV6-5; CDR3aa: CASRSGLNTIYF; CDR3nt: TGTGCCAGCAGGTCCGGCTTAAACACCATATATTTT
j_gene: TRBJ2-7; d_gene: TRBD1; abundance: once; len: 16; v_gene: TRBV27; CDR3aa: CASSPMYRDRAYEQYF; CDR3nt: TGTGCCAGCAGTCCGATGTACCGGGACAGGGCCTACGAGCAGTACTTC
j_gene: TRBJ2-7; d_gene: .; abundance: few; len: 16; v_gene: TRBV6-5; CDR3aa: CASSYSKLSTQGEQYF; CDR3nt: TGTGCCAGCAGTTACTCTAAGCTCAGCACGCAGGGGGAGCAGTACTTC
j_gene: TRBJ2-1; d_gene: TRBD2; abundance: .; len: 15; v_gene: TRBV20-1; CDR3aa: CSARERLAGSNEQFF; CDR3nt: TGCAGTGCTAGGGAACGTCTAGCGGGTTCCAATGAGCAGTTCTTC
j_gene: TRBJ2-3; d_gene: .; abundance: few; len: 12; v_gene: TRBV9; CDR3aa: CASSPTTDTQYF; CDR3nt: TGTGCCAGCAGCCCAACTACAGATACGCAGTATTTT
j_gene: TRBJ2-4; d_gene: .; abundance: few; len: 12; v_gene: TRBV12-3/TRBV12-4; CDR3aa: CASSFRRMIQYF; CDR3nt: TGTGCCAGCAGTTTCAGGAGAATGATTCAGTACTTC
j_gene: TRBJ2-3; d_gene: TRBD1; abundance: many; len: 14; v_gene: TRBV29-1; CDR3aa: CSVLDRGSTDTQYF; CDR3nt: TGCAGCGTACTCGACAGGGGCAGCACAGATACGCAGTATTTT
j_gene: TRBJ2-5; d_gene: .; abundance: .; len: 14; v_gene: TRBV20-1; CDR3aa: CSASPFVGLETQYF; CDR3nt: TGCAGTGCTAGTCCCTTCGTGGGATTGGAGACCCAGTACTTC
j_gene: TRBJ2-3; d_gene: TRBD2; abundance: few; len: 15; v_gene: TRBV15; CDR3aa: CATSGLAGLTDTQYF; CDR3nt: TGTGCCACCAGCGGACTAGCGGGGCTCACAGATACGCAGTATTTT
j_gene: TRBJ1-1; d_gene: .; abundance: .; len: 13; v_gene: TRBV30; CDR3aa: CAWSVWENTEAFF; CDR3nt: TGTGCCTGGAGTGTATGGGAGAACACTGAAGCTTTCTTT